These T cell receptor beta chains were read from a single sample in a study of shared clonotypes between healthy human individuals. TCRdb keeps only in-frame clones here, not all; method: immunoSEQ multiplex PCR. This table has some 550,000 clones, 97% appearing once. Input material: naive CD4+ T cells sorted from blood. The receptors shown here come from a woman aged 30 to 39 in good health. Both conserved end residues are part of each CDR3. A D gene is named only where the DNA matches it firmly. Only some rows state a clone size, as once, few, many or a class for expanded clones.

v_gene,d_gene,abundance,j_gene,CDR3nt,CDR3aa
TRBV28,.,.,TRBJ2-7,TGTGCCAGCTCCAACTGGGGCCAGAGCTCCTACGAGCAGTACTTC,CASSNWGQSSYEQYF
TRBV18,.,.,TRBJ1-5,TGTGCCAGCTCACCCGATTTCAGCAATCAGCCCCAGCATTTT,CASSPDFSNQPQHF
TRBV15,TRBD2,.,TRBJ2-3,TGTGCCACCAGGCGAGGACTAGCGGGAGGTCCAGATACGCAGTATTTT,CATRRGLAGGPDTQYF
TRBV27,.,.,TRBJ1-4,TGTGCCAGCAGTACGGACGGGAGGGCCGCAACTAATGAAAAACTGTTTTTT,CASSTDGRAATNEKLFF
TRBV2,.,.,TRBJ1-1,TGTGCCAGCGGGGCGATCGACACTGAAGCTTTCTTT,CASGAIDTEAFF
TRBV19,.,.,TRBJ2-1,TGTGCCAGTAGTATGTGGCTCGACACCTACAATGAGCAGTTCTTC,CASSMWLDTYNEQFF
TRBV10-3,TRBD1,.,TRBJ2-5,TGTGCCATCAGCTCAACGACAGGGTACCAAGAGACCCAGTACTTC,CAISSTTGYQETQYF
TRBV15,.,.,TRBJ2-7,TGTGCCACCAGTGGGAAGCGGCACTCCTACGAGCAGTACTTC,CATSGKRHSYEQYF
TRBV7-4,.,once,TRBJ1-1,TGTGCCAGCAGCCAACCCGGGGCTACACAAAAGAATACTATGAACACTGAAGCTTTCTTT,CASSQPGATQKNTMNTEAFF
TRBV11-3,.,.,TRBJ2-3,TGTGCCAGCAGCTTAAATGGGGGAACAGATACGCAGTATTTT,CASSLNGGTDTQYF
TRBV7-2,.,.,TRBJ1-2,TGTGCCAGCAGCTTAGGTGCCCCAAGGGGTTTTGGCTACACCTTC,CASSLGAPRGFGYTF
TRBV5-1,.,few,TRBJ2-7,TGCGCCAGCAGCGGTGGGGGCCGGTACGAGCAGTACTTC,CASSGGGRYEQYF
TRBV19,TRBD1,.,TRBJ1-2,TGTGCCAGTAGTGGAACAGGGGCGGGCGGTGGCTACACCTTC,CASSGTGAGGGYTF
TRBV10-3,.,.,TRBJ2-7,TGTGCCAGGCAGAGCGGACTACCGCTGTCCTACGAGCAGTACTTC,CARQSGLPLSYEQYF
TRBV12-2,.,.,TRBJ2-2,TGTGCAAGTCGCTTAGATTTGTCGGCAGGGTGGAACACCGGGGAGCTGTTTTTT,CASRLDLSAGWNTGELFF
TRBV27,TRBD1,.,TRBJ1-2,TGTGCCAGCAGTTTAGTCGGGACAGGGGGTGGCTACACCTTC,CASSLVGTGGGYTF
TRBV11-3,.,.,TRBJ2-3,TGTGCCAGCAGCTTAGATCCCACAGATGGCGGAAACACAGATACGCAGTATTTT,CASSLDPTDGGNTDTQYF
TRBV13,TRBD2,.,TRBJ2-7,TGTGCCAGCAGCTTAAGTCGAAAGGGACTAGCGGCTTACGAGCAGTACTTC,CASSLSRKGLAAYEQYF
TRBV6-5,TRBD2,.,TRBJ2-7,TGTGCCAGCAGGGGGGAGGGGTCCAGCGAGCAGTACTTC,CASRGEGSSEQYF
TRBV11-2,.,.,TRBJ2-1,TGTGCCAGCAGCTTAGGCGGTAGCTCCTACAATGAGCAGTTCTTC,CASSLGGSSYNEQFF
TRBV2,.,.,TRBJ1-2,TGTGCCGGCCGGGCCTCTAACTATGGCTACACCTTC,CAGRASNYGYTF
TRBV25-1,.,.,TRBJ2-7,TGTGCCAGCAGTGAAAATGGGCACGAGCAGTACTTC,CASSENGHEQYF
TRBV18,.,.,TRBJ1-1,TGTGCCAGCTCACCACGGGACTCTAACACTGAAGCTTTCTTT,CASSPRDSNTEAFF
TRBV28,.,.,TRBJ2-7,TGTGCCAGCAATCAACAGGGATCCAACTCCTACGAGCAGTACTTC,CASNQQGSNSYEQYF
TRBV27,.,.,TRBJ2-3,TGTGCCAGCAGTCCCGGGACCAGCCCCACAGATACGCAGTATTTT,CASSPGTSPTDTQYF
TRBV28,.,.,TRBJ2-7,TGTGCCAGCAGCCCCCCAGGGGCCCTATCCTACGAGCAGTACTTC,CASSPPGALSYEQYF
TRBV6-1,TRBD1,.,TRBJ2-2,TGTGCCAGCAGTGAACTAGGGACAGGAAACACCGGGGAGCTGTTTTTT,CASSELGTGNTGELFF
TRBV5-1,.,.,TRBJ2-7,TGCGCCAGCAGCTTCGGCCGCATGGTGGGCGAGCAGTACTTC,CASSFGRMVGEQYF
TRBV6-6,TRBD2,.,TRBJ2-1,TGTGCCAGCAGTTACACTATATCTGGCGGGAGAGATGAGCAGTTCTTC,CASSYTISGGRDEQFF
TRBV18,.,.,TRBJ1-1,TGTGCCAGCTCCCCATACGTCACGGGGATGGGTGGAAACACTGAAGCTTTCTTT,CASSPYVTGMGGNTEAFF
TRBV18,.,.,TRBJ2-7,TGTGCCAGCTCACCAGGGCAGGACTCCTACGAGCAGTACTTC,CASSPGQDSYEQYF
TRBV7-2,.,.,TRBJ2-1,TGTGCCAGCAGCTTAAGGGCTTCGAGACTAACCCTCTACAATGAGCAGTTCTTC,CASSLRASRLTLYNEQFF
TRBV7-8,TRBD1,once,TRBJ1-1,TGTGCCAGCGGAACCGGGACAGTGAACACTGAAGCTTTCTTT,CASGTGTVNTEAFF
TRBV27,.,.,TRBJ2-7,TGTGCCAGCAGTCCCAGGGGCTCCGAGCAGTACTTC,CASSPRGSEQYF
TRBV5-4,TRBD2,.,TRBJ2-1,TGTGCCAGCAGCCGCCAGGCGGGAGGCCCCTACAATGAGCAGTTCTTC,CASSRQAGGPYNEQFF
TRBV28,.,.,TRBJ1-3,TGTGCCAGCAGTTTTGGGGGGTACTCTGGAAACACCATATATTTT,CASSFGGYSGNTIYF
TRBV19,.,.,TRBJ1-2,TGTGCCAGTAGTATAGGACGGCTTGATGGCTACACCTTC,CASSIGRLDGYTF
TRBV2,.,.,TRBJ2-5,TGTGCCAGCAGTGGGACTAGCGGGACAGGGGGGGAGACCCAGTACTTC,CASSGTSGTGGETQYF
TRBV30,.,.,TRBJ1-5,TGTGCCTGGAGTATATGGAGTAGCAATCAGCCCCAGCATTTT,CAWSIWSSNQPQHF